A single sample gave rise to the 2 T cell receptor beta chains below, sequenced in a study of blood T cell repertoires in COVID-19. TCRdb keeps only in-frame clones here, not all; method: immunoSEQ multiplex PCR. Here the sample spans roughly 150,000 clones, roughly 81% being singletons. Source material: peripheral blood. The receptors originated from a woman in her sixties with COVID-19, enrolled during active disease.

J is TRBJ1-2 and V is TRBV6-4, with 8 bases identical to TRBD1. The V gene end was trimmed by 5 bases and the J gene end by 7 bases; junction bases not matched to a gene: 3. Per the germline V gene, CDR1 is MRHNA and CDR2 is SNTAGT. The CDR3 loop spans 12 amino acids. This CDR3 is CASSSGGGGYTF. In DNA form, the CDR3 reads TGTGCCAGCAGTTCAGGGGGCGGTGGCTACACCTTC.

The chain couples TRBV9 to TRBJ1-1; 7 nucleotides match TRBD1. Germline lookup yields CDR1 SGDLS and CDR2 YYNGEE. J gave up 8 bases and V 3 bases, and 13 bases lay outside the gene matches. The CDR3 is 15 residues long. CDR3 bases: TGTGCCAGCAGCGCGGGGGACAGCTCCGCATCGGAAGCTTTCTTT. Translated: CASSAGDSSASEAFF.